This T cell receptor (beta chain) originates from a study of T cell changes during pregnancy in multiple sclerosis (dated by TCRdb to about 2019). About the investigation overall: Changes in the T cell repertoire over the course of pregnancy were examined in this study in women with multiple sclerosis.

The protocol used for the library was the immunoSEQ multiplex PCR assay. The table comes from immuneACCESS by way of TCRdb, which keeps in-frame sequences with V and J called. Part of the clones is missing from these tables; in studies checked, under half for an unresolved V gene and the rest for unknown reasons. Counted in this sample were about 40,000 clones; approximately 92% of them appeared once. The top ten clonotypes cover around 0.41% of the sample. Including cysteine and phenylalanine, the CDR3 has 16 amino acids. Of the read, only the CDR3 DNA is kept; its 48 bases are in frame from base 1. V is shortened by 3 bases, J by 0 bases, and the region joining them spans 12 bases. CDR1 MDHEN and CDR2 SYDVKM are derived from the germline V gene. Remarks on this clone: Its antigen specificity is not known. Base-call qualities are not available, and no considerably larger clone is one nucleotide away.

The sample here was CD4+ T cells from peripheral blood mononuclear cells, taken in the third trimester of pregnancy. The rearrangement joined TRBV28 to TRBJ2-1; no D gene is confidently identified. This clonotype originated in a female donor with multiple sclerosis, enrolled in a pregnancy study. The DNA sequence reads TGTGCCAGCAGTTTGAACGGCGGCATCTCCTACAATGAGCAGTTCTTC. Translated, this gives CASSLNGGISYNEQFF.